A single T cell receptor beta chain is shown here with its context. The antigen is undetermined. The germline CDR1 and CDR2 sequences are SGHRS and YFSETQ. J was trimmed by 3 bases and V by 0 bases; bases with no gene match: 5. This CDR3 is 15 amino acids long. This entry is derived from a study of radiation and T cells in renal cell carcinoma. Method: immunoSEQ multiplex PCR; TCRdb's copy keeps in-frame clones and lacks some. This table holds 15,000 to 20,000 clones, around three fifths found once. Study-level results: In nephrectomy-only tumors, top 100 clonotypes averaged approximately 45%, versus roughly 50% irradiated.

As to treatment: 15 Gy SBRT to primary tumor, nephrectomy 4 weeks later. The patient's renal cell carcinoma had clear cell pathology. The source of this sequence is a woman in her 70s with renal cell carcinoma. The sequencing here drew on tumor tissue, taken from a patient whose treatment included radiotherapy and nephrectomy. The rearrangement links TRBV5-1 to TRBJ2-5; TRBD2 aligns across 7 bases. This chain's CDR3 is CASSLARLAEETQYF. In DNA form, the CDR3 reads TGCGCCAGCAGCTTGGCTCGGCTAGCGGAAGAGACCCAGTACTTC.